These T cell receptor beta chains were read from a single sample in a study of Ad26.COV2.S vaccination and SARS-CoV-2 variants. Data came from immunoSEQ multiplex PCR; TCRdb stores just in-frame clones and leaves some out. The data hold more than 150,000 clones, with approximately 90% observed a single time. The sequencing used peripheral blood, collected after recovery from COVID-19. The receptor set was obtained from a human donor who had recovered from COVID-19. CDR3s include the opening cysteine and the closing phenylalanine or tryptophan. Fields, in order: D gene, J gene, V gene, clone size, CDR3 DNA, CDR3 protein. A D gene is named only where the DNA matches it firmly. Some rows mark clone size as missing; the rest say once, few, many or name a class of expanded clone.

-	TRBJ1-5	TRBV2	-	TGTGCCAGCAGTAACCGGCAGGGAGAGTCCCAGCATTTT	CASSNRQGESQHF
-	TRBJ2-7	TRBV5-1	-	TGCGCCAGCAGCCCTAGCGTGTCGGGCTACGAGCAGTACTTC	CASSPSVSGYEQYF
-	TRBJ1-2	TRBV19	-	TGTGCCAGTAGTGCTGTGACAGTAGGGGATGGCTACACCTTC	CASSAVTVGDGYTF
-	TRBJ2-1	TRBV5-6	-	TGTGCCAGCAGCTTCGAGCACAATGAGCAGTTCTTC	CASSFEHNEQFF
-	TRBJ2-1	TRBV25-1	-	TGTGCCAGCAGTGAAGGAAGCGGGAATGAGCAGTTCTTC	CASSEGSGNEQFF
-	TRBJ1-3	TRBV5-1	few	TGCGCCAGCAGCTTGGGGACGGGGGGGTCCTTAAGCTCTGGAAACACCATATATTTT	CASSLGTGGSLSSGNTIYF
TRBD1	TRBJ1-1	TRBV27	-	TGTGCCAGCACTCCGGACAGGGGCACTGAAGCTTTCTTT	CASTPDRGTEAFF
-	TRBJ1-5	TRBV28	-	TGTGCCGCCGGTCGGGGGGCGATGGGAAGCAATCAGCCCCAGCATTTT	CAAGRGAMGSNQPQHF
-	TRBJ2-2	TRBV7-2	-	TGTGCCAGCTCAGGGAACTGGGTGGCCGGGGAGCTGTTTTTT	CASSGNWVAGELFF
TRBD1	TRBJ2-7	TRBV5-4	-	TGTGCCAGCAGCTCTAAACAGGGGGCCAGGGAGCAGTACTTC	CASSSKQGAREQYF
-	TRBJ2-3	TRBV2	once	TGTGCCAGCAGTGACGGGGTCCTCACAGATACGCAGTATTTT	CASSDGVLTDTQYF
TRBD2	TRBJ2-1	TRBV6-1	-	TGTGCCAGCTGTGAACTAGCGGGAGCAAATAATGAGCAGTTCTTC	CASCELAGANNEQFF
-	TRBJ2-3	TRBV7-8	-	TGTGCCAGCAGCAACCCTAGCACTGATACGCAGTATTTT	CASSNPSTDTQYF
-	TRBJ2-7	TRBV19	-	TGTGCCAGTAGCCGCGGGGTCTCCTACGAGCAGTACTTC	CASSRGVSYEQYF
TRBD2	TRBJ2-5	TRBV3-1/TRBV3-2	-	TGTGCCAGCAGCCATCTAGCGGGGGGCTTCCAAGAGACCCAGTACTTC	CASSHLAGGFQETQYF
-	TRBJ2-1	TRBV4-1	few	TGCGCCAGCAGTCTACAGGGAGGCGACCACAATGAGCAGTTCTTC	CASSLQGGDHNEQFF
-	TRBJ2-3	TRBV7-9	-	TGTGCCAGCAGCCGCCCCGGAAGCACAGATACGCAGTATTTT	CASSRPGSTDTQYF
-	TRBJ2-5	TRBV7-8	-	TGTGCCAGCAGTCGGCGGGGGCCGGGGGAGACCCAGTACTTC	CASSRRGPGETQYF
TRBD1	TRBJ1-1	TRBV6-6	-	TGTGCCAGCAGCTCCCTGGACAGGGACACTGAAGCTTTCTTT	CASSSLDRDTEAFF
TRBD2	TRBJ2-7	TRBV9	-	TGTGCCAGCAGCGTAGGAAGTGGACTAGCGGGGTACGAGCAGTACTTC	CASSVGSGLAGYEQYF
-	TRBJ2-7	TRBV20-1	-	TGCAGTGCCGGGGGGCCCCACGAGCAGTACTTC	CSAGGPHEQYF
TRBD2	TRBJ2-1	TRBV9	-	TGTGCCAGCAGCGTAGTTGATAGCGGGAGCAGCAATGAGCAGTTCTTC	CASSVVDSGSSNEQFF
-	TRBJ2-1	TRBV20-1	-	TGCAGTGCTAGTAGGGGGAGGGCCTTTACCGAGCAGTTCTTC	CSASRGRAFTEQFF
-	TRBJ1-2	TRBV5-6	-	TGTGCCAGCAGCTTGGCCTCGGCAGGGGTCCATGGCTACACCTTC	CASSLASAGVHGYTF
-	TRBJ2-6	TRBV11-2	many	TGTGCCAGCAGCTGGGGATCTGGGGCCAACGTCCTGACTTTC	CASSWGSGANVLTF
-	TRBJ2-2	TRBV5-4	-	TGTGCCAGCAGCTTACAAGGGCGGGAGGAGCTGTTTTTT	CASSLQGREELFF
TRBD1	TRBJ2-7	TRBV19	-	TGTGCCAGTAGTGCTGACCGGGACAGGGGGCGGAACGAGCAGTACTTC	CASSADRDRGRNEQYF
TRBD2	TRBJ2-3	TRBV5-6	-	TGTGCCAGCAGCTTATTAGGACTAGCGGGGGGCACAGATACGCAGTATTTT	CASSLLGLAGGTDTQYF
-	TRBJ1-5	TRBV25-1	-	TGTGCCAGCAGCTTCGGGAGCAATCAGCCCCAGCATTTT	CASSFGSNQPQHF
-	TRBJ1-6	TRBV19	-	TGTGCCACTGCTGAGGACCCGTATAATTCACCCCTCCACTTT	CATAEDPYNSPLHF
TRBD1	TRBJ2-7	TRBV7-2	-	TGTGCCAGCAGCTTAGTCGACAGGGACCCCTACGAGCAGTACTTC	CASSLVDRDPYEQYF
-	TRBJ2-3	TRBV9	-	TGTGCCAGCAGCGTAGGGGCAGATACGCAGTATTTT	CASSVGADTQYF
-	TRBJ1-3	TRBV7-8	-	TGTGCCAGCAGCTGGGGAACGAGCTCTGGAAACACCATATATTTT	CASSWGTSSGNTIYF
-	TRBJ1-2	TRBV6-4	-	TGTGCCAGCAGTGACTCCTCACTAGCTAACTATGGCTACACCTTC	CASSDSSLANYGYTF
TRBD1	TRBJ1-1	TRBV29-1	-	TGCAGCGTTGATGGACAGGCCTCAGCTTTCTTT	CSVDGQASAFF
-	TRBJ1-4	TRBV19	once	TGTGCCAGTAGTATTGTGGAGGGGTTCCCTCGTAATGAAAAACTGTTTTTT	CASSIVEGFPRNEKLFF
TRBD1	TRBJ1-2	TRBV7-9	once	TGTGCCAGCTGGGACAGGGATGTGGACGGCTACACCTTC	CASWDRDVDGYTF
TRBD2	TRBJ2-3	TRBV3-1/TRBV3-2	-	TGTGCCAGCAGCCAAGAGGCTAGCGGGTCCACAGATACGCAGTATTTT	CASSQEASGSTDTQYF
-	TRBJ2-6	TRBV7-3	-	TGTGCCAGCAGCTTGATCTCTGGGGCCAACGTCCTGACTTTC	CASSLISGANVLTF
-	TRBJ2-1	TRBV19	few	TGTGCCAGTACCCCCGACGGCGGGAATGAGCAGTTCTTC	CASTPDGGNEQFF
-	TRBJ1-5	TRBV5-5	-	TGTGCCAGCAGCTTGGACAATCCGGGACTTAATCAGCCCCAGCATTTT	CASSLDNPGLNQPQHF
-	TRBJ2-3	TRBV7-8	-	TGTGCCAGCAGCTTAGTCTCCTTCACAGATACGCAGTATTTT	CASSLVSFTDTQYF
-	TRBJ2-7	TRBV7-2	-	TGTGCCAGCAGCTTAGAAAGGGACCTCGAGCAGTACTTC	CASSLERDLEQYF
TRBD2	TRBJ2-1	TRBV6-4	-	TGTGCCAGCAGTGACACTAGCGGGAATAATGAGCAGTTCTTC	CASSDTSGNNEQFF
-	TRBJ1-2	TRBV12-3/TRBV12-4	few	TGTGCCAGCAGCTCAGGGAATGGCTACACCTTC	CASSSGNGYTF
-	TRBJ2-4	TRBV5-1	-	TGCGCCAGCAGCTTGGAGGGTGGAGGCATTCAGTACTTC	CASSLEGGGIQYF
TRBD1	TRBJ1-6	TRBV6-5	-	TGTGCCAGCAGTATTCAGGGGGGTAATTCACCCCTCCACTTT	CASSIQGGNSPLHF
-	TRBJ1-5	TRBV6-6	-	TGTGCCAGCAACATAATGAATCAGCCCCAGCATTTT	CASNIMNQPQHF
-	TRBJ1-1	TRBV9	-	TGTGCCAGCAGCGACCAGCCGAACACTGAAGCTTTCTTT	CASSDQPNTEAFF
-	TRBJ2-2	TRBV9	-	TGTGCCAGCAGGGGCGGCGGGGAGCTGTTTTTT	CASRGGGELFF
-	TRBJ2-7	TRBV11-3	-	TGTGCCAGCAGCGCCGTACGGGAGACCGAGCAGTACTTC	CASSAVRETEQYF
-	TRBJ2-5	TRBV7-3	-	TGTGCCAGCAGCTTAGGGGATGCGGAGACCCAGTACTTC	CASSLGDAETQYF
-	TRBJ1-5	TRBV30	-	TGTGCCTGGAGTGTAAAGTATCTTGAACCCCAGCATTTT	CAWSVKYLEPQHF
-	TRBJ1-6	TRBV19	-	TGTGCCAGTAGTATGGCCGCGCCAAATAATTCACCCCTCCACTTT	CASSMAAPNNSPLHF
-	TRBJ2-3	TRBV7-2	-	TGTGCCAGCAGCTCGTCCGTAGATACGCAGTATTTT	CASSSSVDTQYF